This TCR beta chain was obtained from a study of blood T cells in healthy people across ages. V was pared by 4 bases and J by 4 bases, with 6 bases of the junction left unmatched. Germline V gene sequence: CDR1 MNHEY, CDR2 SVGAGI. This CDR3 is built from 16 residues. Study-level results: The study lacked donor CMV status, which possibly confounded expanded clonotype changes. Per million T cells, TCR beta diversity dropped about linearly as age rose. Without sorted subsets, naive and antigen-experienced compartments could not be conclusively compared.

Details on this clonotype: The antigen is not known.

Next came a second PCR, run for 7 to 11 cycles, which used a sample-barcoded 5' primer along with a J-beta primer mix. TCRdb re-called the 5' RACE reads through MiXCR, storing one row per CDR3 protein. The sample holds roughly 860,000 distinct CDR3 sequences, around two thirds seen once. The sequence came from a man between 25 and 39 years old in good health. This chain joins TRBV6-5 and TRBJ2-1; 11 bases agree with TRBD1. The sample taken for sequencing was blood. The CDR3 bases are TGTGCCAGCAGTTCCTCCGGGACAGGGGGTTACAATGAGCAGTTCTTC. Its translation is CASSSSGTGGYNEQFF.